This record covers a single T cell receptor (beta chain). The identical CDR3 is also encoded by other nucleotide sequences in the sample. This sample is drawn from a study of blood T cell repertoires in COVID-19. Study in general: COVID-19 samples collected from the United States, Italy and Spain covered acute and convalescent phases.

The authors' processing: The authors estimated nucleated cell counts from reference gene primer amplification. Data came from immunoSEQ multiplex PCR; TCRdb stores just in-frame clones and leaves some out. The V and J calls and clone size come from that table; D and trimming were worked out from the DNA. The table has about 140,000 clones, approximately 80% seen once. Trimming took 5 bases from V and 4 from J, leaving 12 bases between them. The CDR3 contains 14 residues. Germline lookup yields CDR1 SGHTA and CDR2 FQGNSA. Material for sequencing was peripheral blood. This sequence was found in a woman of 80 years or more with active or convalescent COVID-19. The V gene is TRBV7-2, the J gene TRBJ1-5; D is possibly TRBD1 (5 bases). As DNA, the CDR3 is TGTGCCAGCAGCCCTTCGGGGGGGAATCAGCCCCAGCATTTT. This gives the protein CASSPSGGNQPQHF.